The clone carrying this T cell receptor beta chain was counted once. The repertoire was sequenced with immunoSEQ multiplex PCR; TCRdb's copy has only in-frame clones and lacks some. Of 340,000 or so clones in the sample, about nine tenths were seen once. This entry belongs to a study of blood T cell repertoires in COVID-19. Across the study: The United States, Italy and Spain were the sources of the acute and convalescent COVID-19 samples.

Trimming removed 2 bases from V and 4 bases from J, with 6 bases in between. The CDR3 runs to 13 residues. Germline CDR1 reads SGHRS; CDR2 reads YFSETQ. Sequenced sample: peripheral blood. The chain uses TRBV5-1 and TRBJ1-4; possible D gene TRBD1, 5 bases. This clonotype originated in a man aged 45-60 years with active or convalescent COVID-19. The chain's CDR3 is CASSFRVNEKLFF. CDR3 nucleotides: TGCGCCAGCAGCTTCAGGGTTAATGAAAAACTGTTTTTT.